The T cell receptor (beta chain) described here comes from a study of shared clonotypes between healthy human individuals. Overall study: Per donor, three plates held CD4 naive cells, three held CD4 memory, two held CD8 naive and one held CD8 memory.

The germline V gene encodes CDR1 LGHNA and CDR2 YSLEER. Trimming took off 4 bases at V and 6 bases at J, with 15 bases between the two ends. The CDR3 sequence is 14 residues long. Points from the study as a whole: Between a handful of donors, naive CD4 clonotypes were shared at a level of approximately 5%.

Deep was the level at which the assay was run. Sequencing used immunoSEQ multiplex PCR; TCRdb keeps in-frame clones, though not all of them. The profile shows 650,000 to 800,000 clones, about 90% of them singletons. A single count supports this clone. Its antigen is undetermined. Terminally differentiated effector memory CD45RA+ cells were excluded from the naive CD8 cells, which were CD45RO-negative and positively selected for CCR7. All of the donors resided in Nashville, Tennessee, and each was a Caucasian adult. This TCR derives from a man in his thirties or forties in good health. Sequencing was performed on naive CD8+ T cells sorted from blood. V usage is TRBV4-3 and J usage is TRBJ1-2; tentative D call: TRBD1 (6 bases). The CDR3 sequence is CASSRGQSSDGYTF. Written as DNA, the CDR3 is TGCGCCAGCAGCCGCGGACAGTCTTCTGATGGCTACACCTTC.